This TCR beta chain was obtained from a study of T-cell memory formation after mild COVID-19. Study observations and caveats: The appearance of some responding clones in pre-infection memory suggested that cross-reactive memory joined.

Via MiXCR, TCRdb re-called the 5' RACE reads, giving one row per CDR3 protein. The table includes about 49,000 distinct CDR3 sequences, roughly a quarter detected once. Of note for this clonotype: Its antigen is not known.

The germline V and J ends were trimmed by 0 bases and 1 base, with 12 bases remaining between them. Germline V CDR1 and CDR2: MNHNY, SVGAGI (reference sequence). The CDR3 totals 16 residues. The TCR was taken from a man aged 18 to 30 who had mild COVID-19 (a few samples of this study predate the infection). Cell type and time point are not known. This chain connects TRBV6-6 to TRBJ2-5; a possible D gene is TRBD1 (5 bases). The specimen was PBMCs or a T cell subset sorted from them (not recorded which). This CDR3 is CASSYSLVGPQETQYF. The DNA for the CDR3 is TGTGCCAGCAGTTACTCGCTCGTGGGGCCCCAAGAGACCCAGTACTTC.